This TCR beta chain came from a study of neoadjuvant nivolumab and ipilimumab in lung cancer. About the study: Nivolumab 3 mg/kg was given days 1, 15 and 29, plus ipilimumab 1 mg/kg day 1 in combination. Study results and caveats: Higher pretherapy blood TCR richness went with higher resected-tumor richness. Only a small number of samples underwent TCR sequencing. From pretherapy to surgery, tumor richness and clonality rose with dual therapy.

Repertoires were generated with immunoSEQ multiplex PCR, while TCRdb's copy carries only in-frame clones and drops some. The sample includes about 12,000 clones, almost 96% of them seen just once. V lost 3 bases and J 7 bases, leaving 17 bases between the germline ends. CDR1 is SGDLS, CDR2 YYNGEE, per germline. The CDR3 loop spans 15 amino acids. Turning to this clone: The antigen is not known.

Material: peripheral blood, obtained after neoadjuvant nivolumab, alone or with ipilimumab, at or shortly before surgery. The J gene is TRBJ2-1, the V gene TRBV9, with D perhaps TRBD2 (6 bases). The sequence came from an adult with non-small cell lung cancer. CDR3 nucleotide sequence: TGTGCCAGCAGCGGGCCCGGGACGGCGGGGAATGAGCAGTTCTTC. The encoded protein is CASSGPGTAGNEQFF.